A selection of T cell receptor beta chains follows, all from one sample in a study of cytomegalovirus exposure and HLA in healthy donors. Clones were read by immunoSEQ multiplex PCR, and TCRdb kept only the in-frame ones, dropping some. The sample holds approximately 210,000 clones, 70% to 90% seen once. The sample consisted of PBMCs. These receptors all come from a young woman in good health and CMV-seronegative. Each CDR3 is given with its conserved first and last residue. Fields, in order: J gene, V gene, D gene, clone size, CDR3 protein, CDR3 DNA. The D gene is left open where the match is weak. Size is omitted from some rows. Given values are once, few, many or a class for expanded clones.

j_call: TRBJ2-7; v_call: TRBV5-1; d_call: TRBD2; clone_size: .; cdr3_aa: CASRQTSVQSSEQYF; cdr3_nt: TGCGCCAGCAGGCAGACTAGCGTCCAGTCATCCGAGCAGTACTTC
j_call: TRBJ1-1; v_call: TRBV1; d_call: .; clone_size: .; cdr3_aa: CTSSACRVVNTEAFF; cdr3_nt: TGCACCAGCAGCGCTTGTCGTGTAGTAAACACTGAAGCTTTCTTT
j_call: TRBJ1-4; v_call: TRBV2; d_call: .; clone_size: .; cdr3_aa: CASSRGGGREKLFF; cdr3_nt: TGTGCCAGCAGCCGAGGCGGGGGGCGAGAAAAACTGTTTTTT
j_call: TRBJ2-1; v_call: TRBV11-2; d_call: TRBD2; clone_size: .; cdr3_aa: CASSLEAGVYNEQFF; cdr3_nt: TGTGCCAGCAGCTTAGAAGCGGGAGTCTACAATGAGCAGTTCTTC
j_call: TRBJ2-7; v_call: TRBV6-1; d_call: TRBD2; clone_size: .; cdr3_aa: CASLSLAGGYEQYF; cdr3_nt: TGTGCCAGCCTTTCTCTGGCGGGGGGCTACGAGCAGTACTTC
j_call: TRBJ2-5; v_call: TRBV7-9; d_call: TRBD2; clone_size: .; cdr3_aa: CASSYLTSGRGETQYF; cdr3_nt: TGTGCCAGCAGCTACTTGACTAGCGGGAGAGGGGAGACCCAGTACTTC
j_call: TRBJ2-7; v_call: TRBV5-1; d_call: .; clone_size: .; cdr3_aa: CASSLWRETVYEQYF; cdr3_nt: TGCGCCAGCAGCTTGTGGAGGGAGACGGTCTACGAGCAGTACTTC
j_call: TRBJ2-7; v_call: TRBV5-6; d_call: TRBD2; clone_size: .; cdr3_aa: CASSYLAGEEEQYF; cdr3_nt: TGTGCCAGCAGCTATTTAGCGGGAGAGGAAGAGCAGTACTTC
j_call: TRBJ2-7; v_call: TRBV28; d_call: TRBD2; clone_size: .; cdr3_aa: CASSSLAGAREQYF; cdr3_nt: TGTGCCAGCAGTTCCCTAGCGGGAGCGAGGGAGCAGTACTTC
j_call: TRBJ2-1; v_call: TRBV9; d_call: TRBD2; clone_size: .; cdr3_aa: CASNIAGGVVDEQFF; cdr3_nt: TGTGCCAGCAACATAGCGGGAGGCGTTGTAGATGAGCAGTTCTTC
j_call: TRBJ1-2; v_call: TRBV5-4; d_call: .; clone_size: .; cdr3_aa: CASRDSQNYGYTF; cdr3_nt: TGTGCCAGCAGAGACTCCCAGAACTATGGCTACACCTTC
j_call: TRBJ2-2; v_call: TRBV7-3; d_call: TRBD1; clone_size: .; cdr3_aa: CASSLRQGNTGELFF; cdr3_nt: TGTGCCAGCAGCTTACGACAGGGTAACACCGGGGAGCTGTTTTTT
j_call: TRBJ1-1; v_call: TRBV5-6; d_call: .; clone_size: .; cdr3_aa: CASSWTVNTEAFF; cdr3_nt: TGTGCCAGCAGCTGGACAGTTAACACTGAAGCTTTCTTT
j_call: TRBJ1-1; v_call: TRBV6-5; d_call: .; clone_size: .; cdr3_aa: CASSFRGTEAFF; cdr3_nt: TGTGCCAGCAGTTTTAGGGGCACTGAAGCTTTCTTT
j_call: TRBJ1-1; v_call: TRBV5-6; d_call: TRBD1; clone_size: .; cdr3_aa: CASSPPGQAYTEAFF; cdr3_nt: TGTGCCAGCAGCCCCCCCGGACAGGCCTACACTGAAGCTTTCTTT
j_call: TRBJ2-7; v_call: TRBV7-6; d_call: TRBD2; clone_size: .; cdr3_aa: CASSSGAGTGLAGGSYEQYF; cdr3_nt: TGTGCCAGCAGCTCTGGCGCCGGGACAGGACTAGCGGGAGGGTCCTACGAGCAGTACTTC
j_call: TRBJ2-5; v_call: TRBV5-4; d_call: TRBD2; clone_size: once; cdr3_aa: CASSIPGLAGVETQYF; cdr3_nt: TGTGCCAGCAGCATCCCGGGACTAGCGGGAGTAGAGACCCAGTACTTC
j_call: TRBJ2-7; v_call: TRBV28; d_call: .; clone_size: .; cdr3_aa: CASRNLGADTYEQYF; cdr3_nt: TGTGCCAGCAGGAATCTAGGAGCGGATACCTACGAGCAGTACTTC
j_call: TRBJ2-7; v_call: TRBV7-2; d_call: .; clone_size: .; cdr3_aa: CASSSYRFSYEQYF; cdr3_nt: TGTGCCAGCAGCTCTTACAGGTTCTCCTACGAGCAGTACTTC
j_call: TRBJ2-7; v_call: TRBV5-6; d_call: .; clone_size: .; cdr3_aa: CASSLYSYEQYF; cdr3_nt: TGTGCCAGCAGCTTGTACAGCTACGAGCAGTACTTC
j_call: TRBJ1-2; v_call: TRBV28; d_call: .; clone_size: .; cdr3_aa: CALRGSGNYGYTF; cdr3_nt: TGTGCCCTCAGGGGATCCGGAAACTATGGCTACACCTTC
j_call: TRBJ1-3; v_call: TRBV7-9; d_call: .; clone_size: .; cdr3_aa: CASSSPGGSGNTIYF; cdr3_nt: TGTGCCAGCAGCTCACCCGGCGGCTCTGGAAACACCATATATTTT
j_call: TRBJ2-2; v_call: TRBV5-4; d_call: .; clone_size: .; cdr3_aa: CASSLRGKFSGELFF; cdr3_nt: TGTGCCAGCAGCTTAAGGGGGAAGTTTTCCGGGGAGCTGTTTTTT
j_call: TRBJ1-1; v_call: TRBV27; d_call: TRBD1; clone_size: .; cdr3_aa: CASSPDGTGSAEAFF; cdr3_nt: TGTGCCAGCAGTCCCGACGGGACAGGGAGCGCTGAAGCTTTCTTT
j_call: TRBJ2-3; v_call: TRBV9; d_call: .; clone_size: once; cdr3_aa: CASRPLGTRSDTQYF; cdr3_nt: TGTGCCAGCAGGCCCCTTGGTACACGGAGCGATACGCAGTATTTT
j_call: TRBJ2-2; v_call: TRBV4-2; d_call: TRBD2; clone_size: .; cdr3_aa: CASSLPLGLAGVGPGELFF; cdr3_nt: TGTGCCAGCAGCCTCCCCCTCGGACTAGCGGGAGTAGGGCCCGGGGAGCTGTTTTTT
j_call: TRBJ2-1; v_call: TRBV28; d_call: TRBD2; clone_size: .; cdr3_aa: CASRNSGMTYNEQFF; cdr3_nt: TGTGCCAGCAGAAATAGCGGGATGACCTACAATGAGCAGTTCTTC
j_call: TRBJ2-7; v_call: TRBV10-3; d_call: .; clone_size: .; cdr3_aa: CAISEGGRGYEQYF; cdr3_nt: TGTGCCATCAGTGAGGGGGGCAGGGGTTACGAGCAGTACTTC
j_call: TRBJ2-1; v_call: TRBV5-1; d_call: .; clone_size: .; cdr3_aa: CASSLDGSKDEQFF; cdr3_nt: TGCGCCAGCAGCTTGGATGGCAGTAAAGATGAGCAGTTCTTC
j_call: TRBJ2-2; v_call: TRBV11-3; d_call: .; clone_size: .; cdr3_aa: CASSPWGGPEGGELFF; cdr3_nt: TGTGCCAGCAGCCCTTGGGGGGGCCCGGAGGGGGGGGAGCTGTTTTTT
j_call: TRBJ2-1; v_call: TRBV2; d_call: .; clone_size: .; cdr3_aa: CASPPLGTTISSYNEQFF; cdr3_nt: TGTGCCAGTCCACCTCTCGGGACAACTATAAGCTCCTACAATGAGCAGTTCTTC
j_call: TRBJ2-7; v_call: TRBV28; d_call: TRBD2; clone_size: .; cdr3_aa: CASSPGTSVSYEQYF; cdr3_nt: TGTGCCAGCAGTCCCGGGACTAGCGTCTCCTACGAGCAGTACTTC
j_call: TRBJ2-1; v_call: TRBV11-2; d_call: TRBD1; clone_size: .; cdr3_aa: CASSFVPPGQGYNEQFF; cdr3_nt: TGTGCCAGCAGCTTCGTGCCCCCGGGACAGGGCTACAATGAGCAGTTCTTC
j_call: TRBJ1-2; v_call: TRBV7-2; d_call: .; clone_size: .; cdr3_aa: CASSPEGGRQAYGYTF; cdr3_nt: TGTGCCAGCAGCCCGGAGGGGGGGAGACAGGCCTATGGCTACACCTTC
j_call: TRBJ1-1; v_call: TRBV28; d_call: .; clone_size: .; cdr3_aa: CASRKTTENTEAFF; cdr3_nt: TGTGCCAGCAGAAAAACAACAGAAAACACTGAAGCTTTCTTT
j_call: TRBJ2-5; v_call: TRBV27; d_call: TRBD2; clone_size: .; cdr3_aa: CASSPGLAGVGETQYF; cdr3_nt: TGTGCCAGCAGTCCGGGACTAGCGGGAGTTGGAGAGACCCAGTACTTC
j_call: TRBJ2-7; v_call: TRBV4-1; d_call: TRBD1; clone_size: .; cdr3_aa: CASSQAPWTGPYEQYF; cdr3_nt: TGCGCCAGCAGCCAAGCCCCATGGACAGGCCCCTACGAGCAGTACTTC
j_call: TRBJ2-7; v_call: TRBV20-1; d_call: .; clone_size: .; cdr3_aa: CSGWGGYEQYF; cdr3_nt: TGCAGCGGGTGGGGCGGTTACGAGCAGTACTTC
j_call: TRBJ1-4; v_call: TRBV2; d_call: TRBD1; clone_size: .; cdr3_aa: CASSRDRGSSEKLFF; cdr3_nt: TGTGCCAGCAGTAGAGACAGGGGAAGTAGTGAAAAACTGTTTTTT
j_call: TRBJ1-2; v_call: TRBV10-3; d_call: TRBD1; clone_size: once; cdr3_aa: CAISEQPTGVPGYTF; cdr3_nt: TGTGCCATCAGTGAGCAGCCTACAGGGGTCCCTGGCTACACCTTC
j_call: TRBJ2-1; v_call: TRBV19; d_call: TRBD2; clone_size: .; cdr3_aa: CASNGPSAGRNEQFF; cdr3_nt: TGTGCCAGTAACGGCCCATCAGCGGGGCGCAATGAGCAGTTCTTC
j_call: TRBJ2-3; v_call: TRBV20-1; d_call: TRBD2; clone_size: .; cdr3_aa: CSATSADTQYF; cdr3_nt: TGCAGTGCAACTAGCGCAGATACGCAGTATTTT
j_call: TRBJ2-7; v_call: TRBV7-2; d_call: .; clone_size: .; cdr3_aa: CASSPRLPPPYEQYF; cdr3_nt: TGTGCCAGCAGCCCCAGACTCCCTCCCCCCTACGAGCAGTACTTC